The source of this T cell receptor (beta chain) is a study of blood T cell repertoires in COVID-19. The table came from immunoSEQ multiplex PCR; TCRdb's copy has only in-frame clones and leaves some out. This table holds 75,000 or so clones, approximately 87% found once. This clone came up a few times. The CDR3 extends over 13 amino acids. The V gene lost 3 bases and the J gene lost 8 bases, with 16 bases spanning the gap. Germline loops: CDR1 GTSNPN, CDR2 SVGIG (reference sequence). The sequence came from an elderly woman with acute or convalescent COVID-19. The sample was peripheral blood. The gene calls are TRBV30 and TRBJ1-2, with D possibly TRBD1 on 5 matching bases. The DNA of the CDR3 is TGTGCCTGGAGCCGCGACAGACCTAAGGGCTACACCTTC. The encoded protein is CAWSRDRPKGYTF.